The TCR beta chain under discussion was sequenced for a study of patients and donors after allogeneic stem cell transplantation. The germline gives CDR1 SSHAT, CDR2 FNYEAQ (reference sequence). This CDR3 is built from 19 residues. TCRdb ran MiXCR on the RT-PCR reads and lists one entry per CDR3 protein. The sample carries approximately 200,000 distinct CDR3 sequences, around two fifths recorded once. This clonotype was observed a handful of times. One junction end disagrees with the germline gene, perhaps due to a read error. The V gene is TRBV7-7, the J gene TRBJ2-3, with 16 bases lining up with TRBD2. The TCR comes from a human donor who was either an allogeneic HSCT recipient or a stem cell or donor lymphocyte infusion donor (not recorded which). It is not recorded whose cells these are; they may come from a transplant donor. The sequenced sample was blood, either unsorted or a sorted T cell fraction (not recorded which). CDR3 nucleotide sequence: TGTGCTAGCAGCTTGGGACTAGCGGGAGGGCTTGGTTCCACAGATACGCAGTATTTT. Protein: CASSLGLAGGLGSTDTQYF.